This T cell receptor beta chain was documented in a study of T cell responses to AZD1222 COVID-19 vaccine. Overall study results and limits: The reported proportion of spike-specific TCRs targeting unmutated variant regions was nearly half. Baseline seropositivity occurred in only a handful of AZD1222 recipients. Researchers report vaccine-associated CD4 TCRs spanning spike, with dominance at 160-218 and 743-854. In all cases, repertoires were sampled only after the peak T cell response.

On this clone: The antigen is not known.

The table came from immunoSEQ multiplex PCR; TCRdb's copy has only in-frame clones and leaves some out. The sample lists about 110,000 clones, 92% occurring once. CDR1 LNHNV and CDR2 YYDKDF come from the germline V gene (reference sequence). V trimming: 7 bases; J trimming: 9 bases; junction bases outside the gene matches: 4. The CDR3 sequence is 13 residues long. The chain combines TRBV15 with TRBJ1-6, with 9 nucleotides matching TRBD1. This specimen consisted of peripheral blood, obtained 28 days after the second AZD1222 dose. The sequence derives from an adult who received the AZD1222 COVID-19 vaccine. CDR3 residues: CATNTGGGSPLHF. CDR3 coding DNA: TGTGCCACCAACACAGGGGGCGGTTCACCCCTCCACTTT.